The entry below describes one T cell receptor (beta chain). These data are taken from a study of blood T cell repertoires in COVID-19. Study as a whole: T cells, B-cell-depleted T cells, or PBMCs supplied cDNA or gDNA.

J gave up 3 bases and V 4 bases, and 6 bases lay outside the gene matches. The CDR3 sequence is 14 residues long. CDR1 and CDR2 from the germline V gene are SGHRS and YFSETQ. Original methodology: Researchers report that nucleated cell counts were estimated from reference gene primer amplification. The method was immunoSEQ multiplex PCR; TCRdb's version includes in-frame clones alone and lacks a portion of them. V, J and clone size are those of that table, while D and trimming were read from the DNA. The table lists about 150,000 clones, roughly 87% of them singletons, with around 1.6% in the top ten.

This clonotype was obtained from a human donor in a cohort sampled during active COVID-19. Sample: peripheral blood. J is TRBJ2-7 and V is TRBV5-1; 8 nucleotides match TRBD1. The DNA of the CDR3 is TGCGCCAGCAGCGGACAGGGACTTTACTACGAGCAGTACTTC. This sequence encodes CASSGQGLYYEQYF.